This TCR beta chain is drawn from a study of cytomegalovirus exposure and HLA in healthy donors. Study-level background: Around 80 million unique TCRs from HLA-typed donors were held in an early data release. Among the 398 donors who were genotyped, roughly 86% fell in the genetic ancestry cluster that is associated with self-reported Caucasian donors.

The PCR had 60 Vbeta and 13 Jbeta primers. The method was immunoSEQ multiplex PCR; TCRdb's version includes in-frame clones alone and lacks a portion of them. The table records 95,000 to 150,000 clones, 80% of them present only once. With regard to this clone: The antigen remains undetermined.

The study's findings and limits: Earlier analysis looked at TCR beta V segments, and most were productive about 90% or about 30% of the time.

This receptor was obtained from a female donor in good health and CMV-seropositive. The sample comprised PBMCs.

CDR3: CASGLHSGGQNTGELFF. DNA of the CDR3: TGTGCTAGTGGTTTGCATAGCGGGGGTCAGAACACCGGGGAGCTGTTTTTT. The rearrangement uses TRBV12-5 and TRBJ2-2; 9 positions match TRBD2. Germline V gene data show CDR1 as LGHNT and CDR2 as FRNRAP. The CDR3 contains 17 residues. Losses at the gene ends were 2 bases for V and 1 base for J; bases not matched to a gene: 5.